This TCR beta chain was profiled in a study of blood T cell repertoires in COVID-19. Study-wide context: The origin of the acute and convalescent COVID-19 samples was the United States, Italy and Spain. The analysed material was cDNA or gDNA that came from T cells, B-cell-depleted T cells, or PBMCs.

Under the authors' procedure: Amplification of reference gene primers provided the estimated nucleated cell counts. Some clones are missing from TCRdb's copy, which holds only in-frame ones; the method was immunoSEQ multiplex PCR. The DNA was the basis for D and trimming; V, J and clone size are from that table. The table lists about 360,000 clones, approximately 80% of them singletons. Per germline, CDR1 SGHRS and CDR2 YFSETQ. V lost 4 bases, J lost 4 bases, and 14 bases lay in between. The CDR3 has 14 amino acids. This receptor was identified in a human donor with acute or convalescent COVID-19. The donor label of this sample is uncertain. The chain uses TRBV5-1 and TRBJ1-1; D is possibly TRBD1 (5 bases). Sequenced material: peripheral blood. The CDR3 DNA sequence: TGCGCCAGCAGCAGGGGACTGGAGGGCACTGAAGCTTTCTTT. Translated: CASSRGLEGTEAFF.